Presented here are 9 T cell receptor beta chains from one specimen sequenced in a study of shared clonotypes between healthy human individuals. Libraries were prepared by immunoSEQ multiplex PCR; TCRdb keeps only in-frame clonotypes and omits some of them. The table includes 850,000 to 1,200,000 clones, roughly 80% detected once. Sequenced material: memory CD4+ T cells sorted from blood. Specified subset: CD45RA-negative fraction. The source of these receptors is a man younger than 35 in good health.

The rearrangement uses TRBV28 and TRBJ2-5; TRBD1 or TRBD2 may be the D gene (5 bases each). Germline values: CDR1 MDHEN, CDR2 SYDVKM. V lost 6 bases, J lost 3 bases, and 17 bases lay in between. The CDR3 totals 15 residues. The CDR3 sequence: CASRTARDQEETQYF. In DNA, the CDR3 is TGTGCCAGCAGGACCGCCCGGGACCAAGAAGAGACCCAGTACTTC. Full variable domain (remainder filled in from reference TRBV28 and TRBJ2-5): DVKVTQSSRYLVKRTGEKVFLECVQDMDHENMFWYRQDPGLGLRLIYFSYDVKMKEKGDIPEGYSVSREKKERFSLILESASTNQTSMYLCASRTARDQEETQYFGPGTRLLVL.

The chain combines TRBV6-1 with TRBJ1-2, with D perhaps TRBD1 (6 bases). This CDR3 region has 14 residues. CDR1 and CDR2 from the germline V gene are MNHNS and SASEGT. Between the trimmed V and J ends, which lost 3 bases and 5 bases, there was a span of 13 bases. The CDR3 is CASSEDSRSYGYTF. The CDR3 region has the DNA TGTGCCAGCAGTGAGGACAGTCGATCTTATGGCTACACCTTC.

The V and J genes are TRBV5-1 and TRBJ2-7, with a possible D match to TRBD2 (6 bases). Trimming shortened V by 5 bases and J by 5 bases, and 11 bases separated the two germline ends. The germline CDR1 and CDR2 sequences are SGHRS and YFSETQ. The CDR3 is 12 amino acids. In DNA form, the CDR3 reads TGCGCCAGCAGGGGACTTACGGACGAGCAGTACTTC. Its translation: CASRGLTDEQYF.

The chain links TRBV30 to TRBJ2-2; either TRBD1 or TRBD2 may supply D (5 bases each). Looked up from germline, CDR1 is GTSNPN and CDR2 is SVGIG (reference sequence). This CDR3 region has 15 residues. Trimming pared 1 base from V and 2 bases from J, leaving 11 bases between. In DNA form, the CDR3 reads TGTGCCTGGAGTGCTGGGGGACCAAACACCGGGGAGCTGTTTTTT. Residues: CAWSAGGPNTGELFF.

The rearrangement uses TRBV27 and TRBJ1-4; a weak D match, TRBD1 (6 bases). Germline V gene sequence: CDR1 MNHEY, CDR2 SMNVEV (reference sequence). Deletions cut 3 bases from V and 8 bases from J, with 16 bases between. This CDR3 is built from 15 residues. The CDR3 region is CASSFRGWGREKLFF. CDR3 DNA: TGTGCCAGCAGTTTTAGGGGGTGGGGAAGAGAAAAACTGTTTTTT.

CDR3 amino acids: CASSPGRAGANVLTF. Here the CDR3 DNA reads TGCGCCAGCAGCCCTGGGAGGGCTGGGGCCAACGTCCTGACTTTC. The V gene is TRBV5-1, the J gene TRBJ2-6; TRBD2 matches at 7 bases. The CDR3 has 15 amino acids. CDR1 is SGHRS and CDR2 is YFSETQ in the germline V gene. The V and J ends lost 4 bases and 2 bases, in that order; junction bases with no gene match: 3.

The CDR3 region has the DNA TGTGCCAGCACCGAGCGGAGCAATCAGCCCCAGCATTTT. This gives the protein CASTERSNQPQHF. The chain combines TRBV2 with TRBJ1-5; no clear D. Germline V lookup: CDR1 SNHLY, CDR2 FYNNEI. There are 13 residues in the CDR3. Trimming took off 7 bases at V and 1 base at J, with 8 bases between the two ends.

The V call is TRBV30, the J call TRBJ1-1; D unresolved. The CDR3 has 12 residues. CDR1 is GTSNPN, CDR2 SVGIG, per germline (reference sequence). Trimming left V 4 bases short and J 1 base short, with 7 bases between. The CDR3 region has the DNA TGTGCCTGGATGGGTCAGAACACTGAAGCTTTCTTT. Protein: CAWMGQNTEAFF.

This chain joins TRBV6-6 and TRBJ2-7; D possibly uses TRBD1 or TRBD2 (5 bases each). V lost 7 bases and J lost 0, with 10 bases in between. The CDR3 is 13 amino acids. In germline, CDR1 is MNHNY, CDR2 SVGAGI (reference sequence). As DNA, the CDR3 is TGTGCCAGCAAGATCGGGACCTCCTACGAGCAGTACTTC. Amino acids: CASKIGTSYEQYF.